Listed here are 29 T cell receptor beta chains from one sample, sequenced in a study of early T cells in non-severe SARS-CoV-2 infection. TCRdb redid the calling of the 5' RACE reads with MiXCR, one entry per CDR3 protein. The table includes roughly 53,000 distinct CDR3 sequences, approximately 12% detected once. The source was whole blood, collected at baseline. These receptors originate from an adult who was a healthcare worker with PCR-confirmed SARS-CoV-2 infection or an uninfected control (not recorded which).

In this sample, this clonotype turned up many times. The rearrangement uses TRBV7-9 and TRBJ2-2, with TRBD2 matching 8 bases. CDR3 size: 15 residues. Germline V gene lookup returns CDR1 SEHNR and CDR2 FQNEAQ (reference sequence). The junction had 3 bases not matched to a gene; V was cut back by 6 bases and J by 0 bases. CDR3 bases: TGTGCCAGCAGTTTTAGCGGGGCGAACACCGGGGAGCTGTTTTTT. Residues: CASSFSGANTGELFF.

This clonotype has ten or more counts. This chain uses TRBV2 with TRBJ1-3; TRBD1 is a possible D gene (5 bases). CDR3 length: 13 amino acids. The germline V and J ends were trimmed by 7 bases and 3 bases, with 10 bases remaining between them. CDR1 and CDR2 (germline): SNHLY, FYNNEI. The CDR3 loop reads CASTWTIGNTIYF. The CDR3 coding sequence is TGTGCCAGCACTTGGACAATTGGAAACACCATATATTTT.

This sequence joins TRBV29-1 and TRBJ2-1; D possibly corresponds to TRBD2 (5 bases). This CDR3 has 13 amino acids. Trimming removed 5 bases at V and 9 bases at J, with 17 bases between. Germline CDR1 SQVTM, CDR2 ANQGSEA. The CDR3: CSVLDQAEGEQFF. CDR3 nucleotide sequence: TGCAGCGTTCTGGACCAAGCGGAAGGTGAGCAGTTCTTC.

This clonotype was detected ten times or more. The chain uses TRBV5-1 and TRBJ2-3; 7 bases fit TRBD1. The ends lost 3 bases at V and 6 bases at J; junction bases unmatched: 7. The length of the CDR3 is 14 residues. CDR1 SGHRS and CDR2 YFSETQ come from the germline V gene. The CDR3 spells CASSWGQSGDTQYF. For the CDR3, the DNA is TGCGCCAGCAGCTGGGGACAGTCTGGTGATACGCAGTATTTT.

This clonotype has a single count. The rearrangement links TRBV4-2 to TRBJ2-3; TRBD2 matches 11 bases. V gave up 1 base and J gave up 4 bases; unmatched junction bases: 13. This CDR3 region has 19 residues. CDR1 is LGHNA, CDR2 YNFKEQ, per germline. This CDR3 reads CASSQVSGRAGSHADTQYF. The CDR3 bases are TGTGCCAGCAGCCAAGTTAGCGGGAGGGCCGGGAGTCATGCAGATACGCAGTATTTT.

This clonotype was observed at least ten times. The rearrangement joins TRBV6-6 to TRBJ1-1; tentative D call: TRBD1 (5 bases). Trimming cost V 6 bases and J 0 bases, with 14 bases left between them. Per germline, CDR1 MNHNY and CDR2 SVGAGI (reference sequence). This CDR3 region has 15 residues. CDR3 sequence reads: CASSLQDIMNTEAFF. The CDR3 DNA is TGTGCCAGCAGCCTACAGGATATCATGAACACTGAAGCTTTCTTT.

This clonotype was seen many times. The genes are TRBV5-4 and TRBJ2-1; either TRBD1 or TRBD2 may supply D (5 bases each). Trimming removed 0 bases at V and 2 bases at J, with 9 bases between. The CDR3 is 15 amino acids. The germline V gene has CDR1 SGHNT and CDR2 YYREEE (reference sequence). CDR3 amino acids: CASSLEGRAYNEQFF. CDR3 bases: TGTGCCAGCAGCTTGGAGGGGCGGGCCTACAATGAGCAGTTCTTC. The full variable domain, its missing parts supplied by reference TRBV5-4 and TRBJ2-1, is ETGVTQSPTHLIKTRGQQVTLRCSSQSGHNTVSWYQQALGQGPQFIFQYYREEENGRGNFPPRFSGLQFPNYSSELNVNALELDDSALYLCASSLEGRAYNEQFFGPGTRLTVL.

Ten or more counts support this clonotype. The chain employs TRBV27 and TRBJ2-2; 11 bases are shared with TRBD2. CDR1 is MNHEY, CDR2 SMNVEV, per germline (reference sequence). This CDR3 is 15 amino acids long. Trimming removed 7 bases from V and 7 bases from J; junction bases left unmatched: 8. Here the CDR3 DNA reads TGTGCCAGCACCCTTAGCGGGAGGGCCGTCGGGGAGCTGTTTTTT. Amino acids: CASTLSGRAVGELFF.

The chain joins TRBV9 to TRBJ1-2, with D unresolved. The CDR3 runs 14 residues. Germline assignment: CDR1 SGDLS and CDR2 YYNGEE. V was shortened by 0 bases and J by 11 bases, with 17 bases between the two germline ends. The CDR3 region is CASSVGLHGPGYTF. In nucleotides, the CDR3 is TGTGCCAGCAGCGTAGGTTTACATGGCCCCGGGTACACCTTC.

The rearrangement links TRBV20-1 to TRBJ2-1; no definite D call. The CDR3 runs 13 residues. V lost 2 bases and J 8 bases, leaving 13 bases between the germline ends. Germline-derived CDR1 and CDR2 are DFQATT and SNEGSKA (reference sequence). CDR3 sequence (DNA): TGCAGTGCTAGATTTGAAGGGTTCTATGAGCAGTTCTTC. Protein sequence: CSARFEGFYEQFF.

This clonotype was counted a few times. The chain couples TRBV5-1 to TRBJ2-2; D gene uncertain. The CDR3 has 14 amino acids. V was cut by 3 bases and J by 3 bases, with 9 bases left in between. Germline CDR1 is SGHRS and CDR2 is YFSETQ. This CDR3 is CASSWGSDTGELFF. The CDR3, as DNA: TGCGCCAGCAGCTGGGGAAGTGACACCGGGGAGCTGTTTTTT.

In this sample, this clonotype turned up a few times. V gene TRBV6-2 or TRBV6-3 combines with J gene TRBJ2-7, with D possibly being TRBD2 (5 bases). CDR3 length: 15 residues. Deletions cut 4 bases from V and 3 bases from J, with 16 bases between. The V gene's germline CDR1 is MNHEY and CDR2 SVGEGT. DNA for the CDR3: TGTGCCAGCAGTTCTGGACTGCTTACGGGCTACGAGCAGTACTTC. Its protein is CASSSGLLTGYEQYF.

The chain joins TRBV7-9 to TRBJ1-4; tentative D call: TRBD1 (6 bases). This CDR3 is 13 amino acids long. Germline CDR1 is SEHNR and CDR2 is FQNEAQ (reference sequence). V lost 3 bases to trimming and J lost 5 bases, with 7 bases between them. CDR3 in amino acids: CASSFGQNEKLFF. CDR3 nucleotides: TGTGCCAGCAGCTTTGGACAGAATGAAAAACTGTTTTTT.

This clonotype was detected a few times. This rearrangement joins TRBV19 to TRBJ2-5, with TRBD2 matching 12 bases. This CDR3 comprises 17 residues. CDR1 LNHDA and CDR2 SQIVND come from the germline V gene (reference sequence). Trimming at V came to 4 bases and at J to 1 base, leaving 7 bases not matched to a gene. CDR3 region: CASSTAGTSGFQETQYF. In nucleotides, the CDR3 is TGTGCCAGTAGTACCGCCGGGACTAGCGGGTTCCAAGAGACCCAGTACTTC.

The chain recombines TRBV7-2 with TRBJ1-1; D is undetermined. Per germline, CDR1 SGHTA and CDR2 FQGNSA. The V end was cut by 1 base, the J end by 0 bases, with 6 bases between. The CDR3 length is 14 residues. The CDR3 loop reads CASSLVRVNTEAFF. For the CDR3, the DNA is TGTGCCAGCAGCTTAGTTCGAGTGAACACTGAAGCTTTCTTT.

This rearrangement joins TRBV5-1 to TRBJ2-1; TRBD2 matches at 11 bases. Germline V gene sequence: CDR1 SGHRS, CDR2 YFSETQ. The trim removed 8 bases at V and 2 bases at J, leaving 6 bases unmatched. The CDR3 totals 15 residues. CDR3 bases: TGCGCCAGTTTTTTAGCGGGAGGGCCCTACAATGAGCAGTTCTTC. Translating it yields CASFLAGGPYNEQFF.

The chain uses TRBV12-3 or TRBV12-4 and TRBJ2-7; 9 nucleotides line up with TRBD2. J was trimmed by 5 bases and V by 5 bases; bases with no gene match: 7. The CDR3 is made up of 14 amino acids. Here the CDR3 DNA reads TGTGCCAGCAGTCCAAGCGGGAGGAGGAACGAGCAGTACTTC. This codes for CASSPSGRRNEQYF.

The chain couples TRBV7-2 to TRBJ2-3, with D possibly matching TRBD1 (7 bases). The CDR3 sequence is 15 residues long. Germline V CDR1 and CDR2: SGHTA, FQGNSA. V lost 10 bases, J lost 0 bases, and 17 bases lay in between. The CDR3 spells CATAAGGRSTDTQYF. The CDR3 nucleotides read TGTGCCACCGCAGCAGGGGGGCGAAGCACAGATACGCAGTATTTT.

The V gene is TRBV14, the J gene TRBJ1-3; the D gene is possibly TRBD1 (6 bases). The V gene lost 2 bases and the J gene lost 4 bases, with 15 bases spanning the gap. The germline V gene encodes CDR1 SGHDN and CDR2 FVKESK. This CDR3 is built from 16 residues. CDR3 loop: CASSQQPGVHGNTIYF. DNA for the CDR3: TGTGCCAGCAGCCAACAACCAGGGGTACACGGAAACACCATATATTTT.

There are many counts of this clonotype. The chain has TRBV9 and TRBJ2-3; D remains ambiguous. This CDR3 has 12 residues. The V gene lost 0 bases and the J gene lost 4 bases, with 3 bases spanning the gap. Germline CDR1 SGDLS, CDR2 YYNGEE. CDR3 in amino acids: CASSVGSDTQYF. CDR3 bases: TGTGCCAGCAGCGTAGGGTCAGATACGCAGTATTTT.

The CDR3 loop is CASSPGRVGHTGELFF. CDR3 sequence (DNA): TGTGCCAGCAGTCCCGGGCGAGTGGGACACACCGGGGAGCTGTTTTTT. The chain employs TRBV28 and TRBJ2-2; tentatively, D is TRBD1 or TRBD2 (5 bases each). Germline V gene data show CDR1 as MDHEN and CDR2 as SYDVKM. There are 16 residues in the CDR3. V lost 5 bases to trimming and J lost 3 bases, with 16 bases between them.

The sample holds many counts of this clonotype. The DNA of the CDR3 is TGTGCCAGCAGCCTAGGGTCTTTATATAATTCACCCCTCCACTTT. It translates to CASSLGSLYNSPLHF. The V and J genes are TRBV28 and TRBJ1-6; D is unclear. This CDR3 has 15 residues. V lost 6 bases to trimming and J lost 4 bases, with 13 bases between them. Per the germline V gene, CDR1 is MDHEN and CDR2 is SYDVKM.

This chain uses TRBV5-5 with TRBJ2-1; perhaps TRBD2 as D (5 bases). Germline CDR1 reads SGHKS; CDR2 reads YYEKEE (reference sequence). The V end was cut by 6 bases, the J end by 0 bases, with 16 bases between. The CDR3 is made up of 16 amino acids. This chain's CDR3 is CASIVEGGFSYNEQFF. Here the CDR3 DNA reads TGTGCCAGCATCGTGGAAGGAGGTTTCTCCTACAATGAGCAGTTCTTC.

The chain has TRBV11-3 and TRBJ2-3, with D hard to call. Germline CDR1 is SGHNT and CDR2 is YENEEA. CDR3 length equals 15 residues. V was clipped by 5 bases and J by 1 base, with 13 bases between them. CDR3 amino acids: CASSRFPIRTDTQYF. The CDR3 nucleotides read TGTGCCAGCAGCCGATTTCCGATCCGCACAGATACGCAGTATTTT.

V is TRBV18 and J is TRBJ2-1; D call uncertain. Germline V CDR1 and CDR2: KGHSH, LQKENI. V gave up 3 bases and J gave up 10 bases, with 22 bases separating them. The CDR3 is made up of 16 amino acids. CDR3 region: CASSPSTGPGGTEQFF. CDR3 nucleotides: TGTGCCAGCTCACCGTCTACCGGGCCCGGCGGAACGGAGCAGTTCTTC.

V is TRBV7-9 and J is TRBJ2-7, with D perhaps TRBD1 or TRBD2 (6 bases each). Trimming removed 5 bases from V and 2 bases from J, with 13 bases in between. The CDR3 contains 14 residues. Germline CDR1 and CDR2: SEHNR and FQNEAQ (reference sequence). CDR3 region: CASSPGAMAYEQYF. Here the CDR3 DNA reads TGTGCCAGCAGCCCGGGGGCAATGGCCTACGAGCAGTACTTC.

This clonotype was seen a few times. Here the CDR3 DNA reads TGTGCCAGCAGCTACACAGGGGACTTAGCCAAAAACATTCAGTACTTC. Amino acid sequence: CASSYTGDLAKNIQYF. The J gene is TRBJ2-4, the V gene TRBV28, with a possible D match to TRBD1 (7 bases). The CDR3 extends over 16 amino acids. The V and J ends lost 6 bases and 0 bases respectively, with 15 bases between them. CDR1 is MDHEN, CDR2 SYDVKM, per germline.

The table lists this clonotype with a few counts. V and J are TRBV25-1 and TRBJ1-3; 7 positions match TRBD1. In germline, CDR1 is MGHDK, CDR2 SYGVNS. With V trimmed by 2 bases and J by 3 bases, 4 bases remained unmatched. The CDR3 contains 15 residues. CDR3 loop: CASSEVGDSGNTIYF. The CDR3 nucleotides are TGTGCCAGCAGTGAAGTTGGGGACAGTGGAAACACCATATATTTT.

This clonotype was observed a handful of times. The chain uses TRBV7-6 and TRBJ1-1, with 7 nucleotides matching TRBD1. The germline CDR1 and CDR2 sequences are SGHVS and FNYEAQ. V shed 5 bases and J 1 base; nucleotides not matched to a gene: 4. This CDR3 has 14 amino acids. The chain's CDR3 is CASSPRTGNTEAFF. CDR3 in DNA: TGTGCCAGCAGCCCGAGGACAGGGAACACTGAAGCTTTCTTT.